The table lists the clone carrying this T cell receptor beta chain with a count of one. This sample is part of a study of shared clonotypes between healthy human individuals. Sequencing was performed with immunoSEQ multiplex PCR; in TCRdb, only in-frame clones are kept and a portion is missing. The sample contains about 2 million clones, about 94% of which appear only once. As defined, naive CD8 cells were CD45RO-negative and positively selected for CCR7, with terminally differentiated effector memory CD45RA+ cells excluded. The CDR3 sequence is 15 residues long. Deletions cut 0 bases from V and 1 base from J, with 8 bases between. CDR1 MNHEY and CDR2 SMNVEV come from the germline V gene (reference sequence).

Source material: naive CD8+ T cells sorted from blood. The chain carries TRBV27 and TRBJ2-3, with D maybe TRBD1 (5 bases). The sequence was collected from a man aged 18 to 30 in good health. The CDR3 DNA sequence: TGTGCCAGCAGTTTATCTGGCAGGGGCACAGATACGCAGTATTTT. Its translation is CASSLSGRGTDTQYF.